The T cell receptor beta chain described here comes from a study of blood T cell repertoires in COVID-19. Turning to the study itself: Sources were T cells, B-cell-depleted T cells, or PBMCs; the material itself was cDNA or gDNA.

This clone was counted once. Adults between about 18 and 95 years of age took part from under 30 US areas. The V gene's germline CDR1 is SEHNR and CDR2 FQNEAQ (reference sequence). V gave up 4 bases and J gave up 3 bases, with 15 bases separating them. The CDR3 is 15 residues long. Method: immunoSEQ multiplex PCR; TCRdb's copy keeps in-frame clones and lacks some. The repertoire holds around 450,000 clones, with roughly nine tenths as singletons. The TCR comes from a woman between 18 and 30 years old who had recovered from COVID-19. Source material: PBMCs or T cells enriched from blood (not recorded which). This chain links TRBV7-9 with TRBJ2-5; TRBD1 is a possible D gene (5 bases). This CDR3 reads CASSSAPTTEETQYF. The CDR3, as DNA: TGTGCCAGCAGCTCAGCCCCGACGACAGAAGAGACCCAGTACTTC.